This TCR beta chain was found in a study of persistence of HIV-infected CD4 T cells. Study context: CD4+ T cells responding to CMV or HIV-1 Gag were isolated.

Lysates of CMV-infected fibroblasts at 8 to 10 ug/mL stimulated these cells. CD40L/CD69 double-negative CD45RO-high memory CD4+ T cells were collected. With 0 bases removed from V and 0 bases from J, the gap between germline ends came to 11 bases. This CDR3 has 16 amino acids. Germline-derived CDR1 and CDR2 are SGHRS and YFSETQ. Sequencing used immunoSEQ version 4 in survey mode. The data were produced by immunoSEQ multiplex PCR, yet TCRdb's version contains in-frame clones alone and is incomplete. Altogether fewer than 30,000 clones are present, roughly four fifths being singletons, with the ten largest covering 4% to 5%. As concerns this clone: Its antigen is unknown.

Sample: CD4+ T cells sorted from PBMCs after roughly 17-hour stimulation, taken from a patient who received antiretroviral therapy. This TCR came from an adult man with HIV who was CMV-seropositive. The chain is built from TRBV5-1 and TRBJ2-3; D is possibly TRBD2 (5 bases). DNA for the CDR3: TGCGCCAGCAGCTTGGGAGACCGAGGGAGCACAGATACGCAGTATTTT. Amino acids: CASSLGDRGSTDTQYF. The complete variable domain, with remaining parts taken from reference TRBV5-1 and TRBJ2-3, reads KAGVTQTPRYLIKTRGQQVTLSCSPISGHRSVSWYQQTPGQGLQFLFEYFSETQRNKGNFPGRFSGRQFSNSRSEMNVSTLELGDSALYLCASSLGDRGSTDTQYFGPGTRLTVL.